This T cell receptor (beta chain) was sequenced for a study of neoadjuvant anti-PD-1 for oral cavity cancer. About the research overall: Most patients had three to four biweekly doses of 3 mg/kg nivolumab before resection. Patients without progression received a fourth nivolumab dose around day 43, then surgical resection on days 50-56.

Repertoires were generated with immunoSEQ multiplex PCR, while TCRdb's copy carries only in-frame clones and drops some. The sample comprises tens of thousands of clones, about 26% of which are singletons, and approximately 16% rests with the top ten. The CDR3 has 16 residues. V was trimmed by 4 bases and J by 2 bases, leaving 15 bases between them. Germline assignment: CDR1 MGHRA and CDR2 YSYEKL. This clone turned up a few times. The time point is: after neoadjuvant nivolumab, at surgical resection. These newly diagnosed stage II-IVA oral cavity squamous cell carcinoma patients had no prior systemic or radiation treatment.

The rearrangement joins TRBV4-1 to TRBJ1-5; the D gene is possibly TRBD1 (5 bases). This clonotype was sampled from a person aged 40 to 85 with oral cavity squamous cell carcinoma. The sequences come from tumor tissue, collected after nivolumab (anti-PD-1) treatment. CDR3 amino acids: CASSPLGAGGNQPQHF. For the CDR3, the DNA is TGCGCCAGCAGCCCCCTCGGGGCAGGAGGCAATCAGCCCCAGCATTTT.